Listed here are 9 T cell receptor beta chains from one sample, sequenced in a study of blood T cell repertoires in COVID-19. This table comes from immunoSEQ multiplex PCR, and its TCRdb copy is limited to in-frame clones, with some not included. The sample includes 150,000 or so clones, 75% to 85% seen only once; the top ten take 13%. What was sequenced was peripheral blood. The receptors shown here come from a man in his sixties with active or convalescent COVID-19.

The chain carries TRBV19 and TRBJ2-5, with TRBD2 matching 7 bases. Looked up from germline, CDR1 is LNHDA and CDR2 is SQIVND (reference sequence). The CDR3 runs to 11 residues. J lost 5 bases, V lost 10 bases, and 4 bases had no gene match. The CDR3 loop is CATGLVETQYF. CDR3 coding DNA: TGTGCCACCGGACTAGTCGAGACCCAGTACTTC.

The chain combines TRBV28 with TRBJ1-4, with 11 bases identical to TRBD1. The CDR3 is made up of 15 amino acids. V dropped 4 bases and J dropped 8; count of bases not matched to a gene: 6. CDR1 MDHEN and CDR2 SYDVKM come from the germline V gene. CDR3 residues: CASSSRTGGVEKLFF. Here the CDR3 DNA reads TGTGCCAGCAGTTCGCGGACAGGGGGCGTAGAAAAACTGTTTTTT.

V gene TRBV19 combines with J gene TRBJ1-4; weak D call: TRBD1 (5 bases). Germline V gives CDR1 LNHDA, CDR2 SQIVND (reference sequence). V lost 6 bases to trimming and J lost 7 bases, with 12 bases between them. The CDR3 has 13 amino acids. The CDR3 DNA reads TGTGCCAGTAGGGGCAGGGATCCTGAAAAACTGTTTTTT. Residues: CASRGRDPEKLFF.

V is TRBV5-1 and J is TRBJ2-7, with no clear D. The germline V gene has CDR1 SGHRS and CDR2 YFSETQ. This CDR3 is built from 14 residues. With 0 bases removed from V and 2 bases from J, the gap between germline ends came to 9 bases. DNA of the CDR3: TGCGCCAGCAGCTTGGCCGGGTCCCCCTACGAGCAGTACTTC. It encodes CASSLAGSPYEQYF. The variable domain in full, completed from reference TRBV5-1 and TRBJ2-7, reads KAGVTQTPRYLIKTRGQQVTLSCSPISGHRSVSWYQQTPGQGLQFLFEYFSETQRNKGNFPGRFSGRQFSNSRSEMNVSTLELGDSALYLCASSLAGSPYEQYFGPGTRLTVT.

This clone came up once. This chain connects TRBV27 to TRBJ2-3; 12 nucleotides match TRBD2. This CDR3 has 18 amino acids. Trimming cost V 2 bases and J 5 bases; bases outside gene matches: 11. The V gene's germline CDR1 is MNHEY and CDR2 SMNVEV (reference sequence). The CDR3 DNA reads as TGTGCCAGCAGTTTACCGCGACGCGCTAGCGGGAGGGGAGATACGCAGTATTTT. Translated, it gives CASSLPRRASGRGDTQYF.

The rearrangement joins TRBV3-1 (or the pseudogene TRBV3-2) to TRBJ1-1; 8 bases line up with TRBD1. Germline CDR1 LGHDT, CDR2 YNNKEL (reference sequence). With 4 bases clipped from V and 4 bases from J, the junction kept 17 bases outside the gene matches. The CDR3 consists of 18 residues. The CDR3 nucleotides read TGTGCCAGCAGCCCCCCCCCGTACAGGGGGAAGAGTGTCACTGAAGCTTTCTTT. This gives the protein CASSPPPYRGKSVTEAFF.

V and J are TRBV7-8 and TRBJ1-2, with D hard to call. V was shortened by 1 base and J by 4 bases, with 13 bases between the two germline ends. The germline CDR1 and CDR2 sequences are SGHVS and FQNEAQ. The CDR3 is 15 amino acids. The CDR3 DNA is TGTGCCAGCAGCTTAGACGCGGCAGGACTCTATGGCTACACCTTC. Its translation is CASSLDAAGLYGYTF.

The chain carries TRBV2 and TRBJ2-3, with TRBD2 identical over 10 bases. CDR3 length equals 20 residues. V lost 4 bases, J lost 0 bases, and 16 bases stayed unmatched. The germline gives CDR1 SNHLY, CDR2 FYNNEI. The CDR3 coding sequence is TGTGCCAGCAGTGTGCCTAGCGGGAGAGTACCGAACTTTAGCACAGATACGCAGTATTTT. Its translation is CASSVPSGRVPNFSTDTQYF.

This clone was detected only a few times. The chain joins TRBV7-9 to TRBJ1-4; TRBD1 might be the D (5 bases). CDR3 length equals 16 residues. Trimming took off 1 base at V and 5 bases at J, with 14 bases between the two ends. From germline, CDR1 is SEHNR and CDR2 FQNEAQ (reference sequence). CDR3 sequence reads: CASSLGRDSSNEKLFF. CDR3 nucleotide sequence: TGTGCCAGCAGCTTAGGGAGAGACAGTTCGAATGAAAAACTGTTTTTT.